One and the same sample provided the 27 T cell receptor beta chains below, sequenced in a study of blood T cell repertoires in COVID-19. Sequencing used immunoSEQ multiplex PCR; TCRdb keeps in-frame clones, though not all of them. The repertoire holds about 260,000 clones, around 90% seen once, with about 0.7% in the top ten. Sequenced material: peripheral blood. The receptors here all came from a human donor in a cohort sampled during active COVID-19.

The CDR3 DNA is TGTGCCATCAGTCCCTTTGCGGGAGCGGGGGATGAGCAGTTCTTC. Protein sequence: CAISPFAGAGDEQFF. This rearrangement joins TRBV10-3 to TRBJ2-1; 8 bases match TRBD2. The CDR3 is 15 amino acids. V lost 5 bases and J lost 8; bases outside the gene matches: 11. Germline lookup yields CDR1 ENHRY and CDR2 SYGVKD.

The chain recombines TRBV27 with TRBJ2-2, with D perhaps TRBD2 (6 bases). V lost 8 bases to trimming and J lost 3 bases, with 13 bases between them. Germline CDR1 and CDR2: MNHEY and SMNVEV (reference sequence). The CDR3 loop spans 14 amino acids. In nucleotides, the CDR3 is TGTGCCAGCCAGCCCGGAGGGGACACCGGGGAGCTGTTTTTT. Amino acid sequence: CASQPGGDTGELFF.

The CDR3 protein is CASSIDHGTATSYEQYF. In DNA, the CDR3 is TGTGCCAGTAGTATAGATCACGGGACAGCGACCTCCTACGAGCAGTACTTC. This chain links TRBV19 with TRBJ2-7; the match to TRBD1 covers 7 bases. CDR3 length: 17 amino acids. Germline V gene lookup returns CDR1 LNHDA and CDR2 SQIVND (reference sequence). V gave up 0 bases and J gave up 0 bases; unmatched junction bases: 8. Drawing the rest from reference TRBV19 and TRBJ2-7, the complete variable domain is DGGITQSPKYLFRKEGQNVTLSCEQNLNHDAMYWYRQDPGQGLRLIYYSQIVNDFQKGDIAEGYSVSREKKESFPLTVTSAQKNPTAFYLCASSIDHGTATSYEQYFGPGTRLTVT.

The chain is built from TRBV6-5 and TRBJ1-1, with TRBD1 as a possible D gene (5 bases). V lost 7 bases to trimming and J lost 5 bases, with 17 bases between them. The CDR3 is 14 residues long. Germline V gives CDR1 MNHEY, CDR2 SVGAGI. For the CDR3, the DNA is TGTGCCAGCAACCCCATGGAGGGGTCTACTGAAGCTTTCTTT. Translation: CASNPMEGSTEAFF.

The V gene is TRBV28, the J gene TRBJ2-7; TRBD1 agrees at 9 bases. The germline CDR1 and CDR2 sequences are MDHEN and SYDVKM. J was trimmed by 7 bases and V by 5 bases; bases with no gene match: 12. This CDR3 region has 15 residues. Here the CDR3 DNA reads TGTGCCAGCAGTCCCTGGACAGGGGCATTGGGAGAGCAGTACTTC. Amino acid sequence: CASSPWTGALGEQYF.

The J gene is TRBJ2-5, the V gene TRBV2; 8 bases line up with TRBD2. CDR1 and CDR2 (germline): SNHLY, FYNNEI. Trimming at V came to 7 bases and at J to 7 bases, leaving 11 bases not matched to a gene. The CDR3 has 14 amino acids. The CDR3 sequence is CASTREAGDGTQYF. DNA for the CDR3: TGTGCCAGCACCCGAGAAGCGGGAGACGGGACCCAGTACTTC.

This chain joins TRBV28 and TRBJ2-7, with 7 nucleotides matching TRBD2. Trimming took 1 base from V and 9 from J; bases not matched to a gene: 12. There are 15 residues in the CDR3. Germline CDR1 and CDR2: MDHEN and SYDVKM. The chain's CDR3 is CASSLSSRERRGQYF. Here the CDR3 DNA reads TGTGCCAGCAGTTTATCCTCGCGGGAGAGGCGGGGGCAGTACTTC.

The chain has TRBV28 and TRBJ2-7; D is perhaps TRBD1 (6 bases). This CDR3 region has 13 residues. V lost 3 bases, J lost 4 bases, and 10 bases lay in between. Germline V gives CDR1 MDHEN, CDR2 SYDVKM. Here the CDR3 reads CASSFGRGYEQYF. CDR3 nucleotides: TGTGCCAGCAGTTTCGGCAGGGGATACGAGCAGTACTTC.

The chain joins TRBV23-1 to TRBJ1-2; TRBD1 is a possible D gene (5 bases). TRBV23-1 is recorded as an ORF, its role being uncertain. This CDR3 spans 19 amino acids. V lost 0 bases, J lost 3 bases, and 23 bases lay in between. The CDR3 nucleotides are TGCGCCAGCAGTCAATCCTACGGGGGACTTACCGATCGGGACTATGGCTACACCTTC. It encodes CASSQSYGGLTDRDYGYTF.

J is TRBJ1-1 and V is TRBV7-2; D possibly corresponds to TRBD1 (6 bases). CDR3 size: 16 residues. Germline values: CDR1 SGHTA, CDR2 FQGNSA. The V end was cut by 0 bases, the J end by 1 base, with 12 bases between. This CDR3 is CASSLAGQLPNTEAFF. CDR3 DNA sequence: TGTGCCAGCAGCTTAGCTGGACAGCTTCCGAACACTGAAGCTTTCTTT.

The V call is TRBV5-6, the J call TRBJ1-1; 7 bases align to TRBD1. Looked up from germline, CDR1 is SGHDT and CDR2 is YYEEEE. The ends lost 4 bases at V and 1 base at J; junction bases unmatched: 7. The CDR3 length is 15 residues. The CDR3 protein is CASSAHWTGNTEAFF. As DNA, the CDR3 is TGTGCCAGCAGCGCACACTGGACAGGGAACACTGAAGCTTTCTTT.

The chain employs TRBV10-1 and TRBJ2-2, with D perhaps matching TRBD1 (5 bases). V lost 3 bases and J 7 bases, leaving 12 bases between the germline ends. Germline V lookup: CDR1 WNHNN, CDR2 SYGVQD (reference sequence). CDR3 size: 14 residues. The CDR3 loop reads CASSERTQIGELFF. The CDR3 DNA follows: TGCGCCAGCAGTGAAAGGACACAAATCGGGGAGCTGTTTTTT.

The chain employs TRBV28 and TRBJ2-7; TRBD1 is a possible D gene (6 bases). V dropped 2 bases and J dropped 1 base, with 15 bases sitting between them. From germline, CDR1 is MDHEN and CDR2 SYDVKM. The CDR3 is 16 residues long. The CDR3 loop reads CASSLPVFGQSYEQYF. Written as DNA, the CDR3 is TGTGCCAGCAGTTTACCCGTTTTCGGACAGTCCTACGAGCAGTACTTC. Based on the CDR3 plus reference TRBV28 and TRBJ2-7, the full variable domain is DVKVTQSSRYLVKRTGEKVFLECVQDMDHENMFWYRQDPGLGLRLIYFSYDVKMKEKGDIPEGYSVSREKKERFSLILESASTNQTSMYLCASSLPVFGQSYEQYFGPGTRLTVT.

The V and J genes are TRBV25-1 and TRBJ2-7; 7 bases match TRBD1. Germline CDR1 and CDR2: MGHDK and SYGVNS. V lost 4 bases, J lost 2 bases, and 2 bases stayed unmatched. CDR3 size: 13 residues. As DNA, the CDR3 is TGTGCCAGCAGTGCCGGACAGGCCTACGAGCAGTACTTC. This gives the protein CASSAGQAYEQYF.

The chain recombines TRBV18 with TRBJ2-7, with 13 bases aligning to TRBD2. Germline CDR1 reads KGHSH; CDR2 reads LQKENI. This CDR3 contains 17 residues. After removal of 2 bases from V and 4 bases from J, the junction contained 8 bases not matched to a gene. The chain's CDR3 is CASSPGLAGELSYEQYF. CDR3 DNA: TGTGCCAGCTCACCAGGACTAGCGGGGGAACTTTCGTACGAGCAGTACTTC.

The count of this clone is one. The chain uses TRBV19 and TRBJ1-2, with TRBD1 matching 10 bases. The CDR3 extends over 16 amino acids. CDR1 LNHDA and CDR2 SQIVND come from the germline V gene (reference sequence). The ends lost 6 bases at V and 5 bases at J; junction bases unmatched: 12. CDR3: CASSGFGTGEVYGYTF. The CDR3 DNA reads as TGTGCCAGTAGCGGCTTCGGGACAGGGGAGGTTTATGGCTACACCTTC. The complete variable domain, with remaining parts taken from reference TRBV19 and TRBJ1-2, reads DGGITQSPKYLFRKEGQNVTLSCEQNLNHDAMYWYRQDPGQGLRLIYYSQIVNDFQKGDIAEGYSVSREKKESFPLTVTSAQKNPTAFYLCASSGFGTGEVYGYTFGSGTRLTVV.

The gene calls are TRBV9 and TRBJ1-2, with D possibly matching TRBD1 (5 bases). The V gene lost 0 bases and the J gene lost 5 bases, with 11 bases spanning the gap. Germline CDR1 and CDR2: SGDLS and YYNGEE. This CDR3 is built from 14 residues. This CDR3 reads CASSVGQTLYGYTF. The CDR3 bases are TGTGCCAGCAGCGTAGGACAGACGCTTTATGGCTACACCTTC. Based on the CDR3 plus reference TRBV9 and TRBJ1-2, the full variable domain is DSGVTQTPKHLITATGQRVTLRCSPRSGDLSVYWYQQSLDQGLQFLIQYYNGEERAKGNILERFSAQQFPDLHSELNLSSLELGDSALYFCASSVGQTLYGYTFGSGTRLTVV.

This clone has only a few counts. The chain links TRBV11-2 to TRBJ2-1; 11 bases fit TRBD2. V trimming: 2 bases; J trimming: 7 bases; junction bases outside the gene matches: 10. Germline V gene sequence: CDR1 SGHAT, CDR2 FQNNGV. The CDR3 spans 17 residues. CDR3 in DNA: TGTGCCAGCAGCTTACCTCTAGCGGGAGGCGGGGGGAATGAGCAGTTCTTC. Protein product: CASSLPLAGGGGNEQFF.

This clone was observed a handful of times. The chain uses TRBV3-1 (or the pseudogene TRBV3-2) and TRBJ1-1, with TRBD1 matching over 8 bases. Trimming cost V 7 bases and J 3 bases; bases outside gene matches: 10. The CDR3 runs 15 residues. CDR1 is LGHDT, CDR2 YNNKEL, per germline (reference sequence). CDR3 amino acids: CASTSTLQGDTEAFF. The CDR3 DNA follows: TGTGCCAGCACCTCAACATTACAGGGGGACACTGAAGCTTTCTTT.

This sequence joins TRBV13 and TRBJ2-3; possibly TRBD2 for D (6 bases). The CDR3 runs 15 residues. V lost 5 bases and J lost 6, with 18 bases in between. The germline V gene has CDR1 PRHDT and CDR2 FYEKMQ (reference sequence). CDR3: CASSRPGTGDDTQYF. DNA of the CDR3: TGTGCCAGCAGCCGACCCGGGACTGGGGATGATACGCAGTATTTT.

This clone has only one observation. V and J are TRBV4-3 and TRBJ2-7, with 7 bases lining up with TRBD2. The CDR3 loop spans 17 amino acids. Trimming removed 0 bases from V and 0 bases from J; junction bases left unmatched: 8. The V gene's germline CDR1 is LGHNA and CDR2 YSLEER. The CDR3 region is CASSQDILRGVSYEQYF. CDR3 in DNA: TGCGCCAGCAGCCAAGATATCTTACGGGGGGTCTCCTACGAGCAGTACTTC.

The CDR3 DNA reads as TGCGCCAGCAGCCAAGGAAGGCCAGGGGGCAGCCACCCCCCGAGGGGGCAGTACTTC. Translation gives CASSQGRPGGSHPPRGQYF. The chain carries TRBV4-3 and TRBJ2-7, with 8 positions matching TRBD1. After removal of 1 base from V and 9 bases from J, the junction contained 23 bases not matched to a gene. This CDR3 contains 19 residues. Germline V lookup: CDR1 LGHNA, CDR2 YSLEER.

This clone was counted a few times. The chain joins TRBV20-1 to TRBJ1-1, with a possible D match to TRBD1 (5 bases). Trimming stripped 7 bases from V and 4 bases from J, with 7 bases between. From germline, CDR1 is DFQATT and CDR2 SNEGSKA (reference sequence). This CDR3 is built from 10 residues. The CDR3 region is CSGGGTEAFF. DNA for the CDR3: TGCAGTGGGGGGGGCACTGAAGCTTTCTTT.

This chain joins TRBV7-2 and TRBJ1-6, with TRBD1 as a possible D gene (5 bases). The length of the CDR3 is 14 residues. Germline values: CDR1 SGHTA, CDR2 FQGNSA. Trimming took off 10 bases at V and 1 base at J, with 11 bases between the two ends. The CDR3 reads CATTDKSYNSPLHF. The CDR3 nucleotides are TGTGCCACCACGGACAAATCCTATAATTCACCCCTCCACTTT.

CDR3 sequence (DNA): TGTGCCACCAGCCCGACAGGGGGCTTTGGATCCTACGAGCAGTACTTC. Translation gives CATSPTGGFGSYEQYF. V gene TRBV24-1 combines with J gene TRBJ2-7; 10 bases are shared with TRBD1. The CDR3 runs to 16 residues. The germline V gene has CDR1 KGHDR and CDR2 SFDVKD. J was trimmed by 1 base and V by 7 bases; bases with no gene match: 9.

The chain joins TRBV27 to TRBJ2-7; 7 positions agree with TRBD1. The germline gives CDR1 MNHEY, CDR2 SMNVEV (reference sequence). J lost 2 bases, V lost 6 bases, and 10 bases had no gene match. The CDR3 is 15 amino acids. The CDR3 is CASRPSGTAPYEQYF. CDR3 nucleotide sequence: TGTGCCAGCAGGCCCTCCGGGACAGCGCCCTACGAGCAGTACTTC.

V is TRBV5-6 and J is TRBJ2-7; D may be TRBD2 (5 bases). The CDR3 contains 13 residues. The V end was cut by 4 bases, the J end by 1 base, with 9 bases between. The germline gives CDR1 SGHDT, CDR2 YYEEEE. As DNA, the CDR3 is TGTGCCAGCAGCCCGGGGAGATCCTACGAGCAGTACTTC. It is translated as CASSPGRSYEQYF. Complete variable domain (other parts from reference TRBV5-6 and TRBJ2-7): DAGVTQSPTHLIKTRGQQVTLRCSPKSGHDTVSWYQQALGQGPQFIFQYYEEEERQRGNFPDRFSGHQFPNYSSELNVNALLLGDSALYLCASSPGRSYEQYFGPGTRLTVT.